This T cell receptor (beta chain) was observed in a study of beta chain features in type 1 diabetes. A CD45RO/CCR7/CD25/CD127/CD95/CD27 panel sorted naive, central memory, regulatory and stem cell-like memory CD4+ cells. This clone was counted only a few times. Antigen specificity is unknown. Overall study results and limits: A greater similarity of naive, central memory and Treg TCRB repertoires was seen among patients than among healthy donors. Whether HLA type influences TCRB rearrangement remained unresolved here. PCR might favor shorter templates, equally in patients and controls.

All of the isolated RNA was reverse transcribed, so expressed TCRB transcripts were sequenced. The table came from immunoSEQ multiplex PCR; TCRdb's copy has only in-frame clones and leaves some out. The sample shows about 350,000 clones, about 19% of them seen only once. The CDR3 is made up of 14 amino acids. Unmatched junction bases numbered 4, after V lost 5 bases and J lost 2 bases. The V gene's germline CDR1 is LNHDA and CDR2 SQIVND (reference sequence). Sequenced material: naive CD4+ T cells from blood. This clonotype originated in a woman aged 18-29 years in good health. The rearrangement uses TRBV19 and TRBJ2-5; TRBD1 agrees at 8 bases. CDR3 bases: TGTGCCAGTAGTCGGACAGGGCTACAAGAGACCCAGTACTTC. It encodes CASSRTGLQETQYF. Full variable domain (missing parts from reference TRBV19 and TRBJ2-5): DGGITQSPKYLFRKEGQNVTLSCEQNLNHDAMYWYRQDPGQGLRLIYYSQIVNDFQKGDIAEGYSVSREKKESFPLTVTSAQKNPTAFYLCASSRTGLQETQYFGPGTRLLVL.